This is a list of T cell receptor beta chains from one sample in a study of CXCR3-negative and CXCR3-positive naive CD8 T cells. TCRdb reprocessed the 5' RACE reads, with one entry per CDR3 protein and no DNA. Here the sample table reports tens of thousands of distinct CDR3 sequences. Material: naive CXCR3- CD8+ T cells from blood. These receptors originate from a human donor in good health. Some clones in this sample may be carry-over from other donors' samples. Both conserved end residues are part of each CDR3.

CDR3: CASSLSPGTVRSGNTIYF
V: TRBV7-2
J: TRBJ1-3

CDR3: CASSLTGHTQYF
V: TRBV28
J: TRBJ2-3

CDR3: CASSPGVGQPQHF
V: TRBV7-2
J: TRBJ1-5

CDR3: CASSGTGEPYEQYF
V: TRBV2
J: TRBJ2-7

CDR3: CASYGWDRGYNEQFF
V: TRBV28
J: TRBJ2-1

CDR3: CASSTWTGQETQYF
V: TRBV5-5
J: TRBJ2-5

CDR3: CSARYRGNPEQYF
V: TRBV20-1
J: TRBJ2-7

CDR3: CASSLDGGPRYEQYF
V: TRBV5-1
J: TRBJ2-7

CDR3: CASSRRSEQPQHF
V: TRBV12-3/TRBV12-4
J: TRBJ1-5

CDR3: CASSEKGGDQETQYF
V: TRBV6-4
J: TRBJ2-5

CDR3: CSVDPFGRQGRRYEQYF
V: TRBV29-1
J: TRBJ2-7

CDR3: CSVEGDAYGYTF
V: TRBV29-1
J: TRBJ1-2

CDR3: CASGVRTGPDEQYF
V: TRBV7-6
J: TRBJ2-7

CDR3: CASSFYRDDGELFF
V: TRBV12-3/TRBV12-4
J: TRBJ2-2

CDR3: CAISESQASSYNEQFF
V: TRBV10-3
J: TRBJ2-1

CDR3: CATRTGLRNTEAFF
V: TRBV24-1
J: TRBJ1-1

CDR3: CASSFVGFRLNYGYTF
V: TRBV28
J: TRBJ1-2

CDR3: CASSLWRQGVSGNTIYF
V: TRBV28
J: TRBJ1-3

CDR3: CASSNFYEQYF
V: TRBV5-1
J: TRBJ2-7

CDR3: CASSRIQGSEQYF
V: TRBV3-1
J: TRBJ2-7

CDR3: CASSEYFGDRVEDYGYTF
V: TRBV25-1
J: TRBJ1-2

CDR3: CASSLFRNYEQYF
V: TRBV28
J: TRBJ2-7

CDR3: CSAAGGSGTGAAEAFF
V: TRBV20-1
J: TRBJ1-1

CDR3: CASSQTTTDNEQFF
V: TRBV4-3
J: TRBJ2-1

CDR3: CSAGLSSYEQYF
V: TRBV29-1
J: TRBJ2-7

CDR3: CSAYLGSYNEQFF
V: TRBV20-1
J: TRBJ2-1

CDR3: CSGGPTSGNQETQYF
V: TRBV29-1
J: TRBJ2-5

CDR3: CASNWGTEMNTEAFF
V: TRBV6-1
J: TRBJ1-1